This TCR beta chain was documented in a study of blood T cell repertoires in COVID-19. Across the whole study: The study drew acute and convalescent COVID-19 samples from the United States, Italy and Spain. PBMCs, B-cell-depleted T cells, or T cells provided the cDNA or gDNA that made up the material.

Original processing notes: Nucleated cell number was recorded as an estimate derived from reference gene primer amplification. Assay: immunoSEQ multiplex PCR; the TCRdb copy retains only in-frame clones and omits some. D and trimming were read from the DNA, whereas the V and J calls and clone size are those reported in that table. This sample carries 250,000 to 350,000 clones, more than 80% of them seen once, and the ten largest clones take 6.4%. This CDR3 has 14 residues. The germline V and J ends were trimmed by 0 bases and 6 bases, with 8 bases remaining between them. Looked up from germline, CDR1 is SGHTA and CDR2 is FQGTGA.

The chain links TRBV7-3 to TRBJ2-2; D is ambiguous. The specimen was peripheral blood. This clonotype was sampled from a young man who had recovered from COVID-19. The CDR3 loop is CASSLTDSAGELFF. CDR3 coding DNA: TGTGCCAGCAGCTTAACCGATTCAGCCGGGGAGCTGTTTTTT.